The 3 T cell receptor beta chains listed next were all sequenced from one sample in a study of PD-L1 blockade in urothelial cancer. TCRdb keeps only in-frame clones here, not all; method: immunoSEQ multiplex PCR. The sample yields roughly 90,000 clones, roughly nine tenths seen once. The specimen comprised PBMCs, sampled around atezolizumab (anti-PD-L1) treatment. Receptors originate from a man in his 60s with urothelial cancer.

This clone occurred once. This rearrangement joins TRBV15 to TRBJ1-6, with unresolved D. The CDR3 contains 13 residues. CDR1 and CDR2 from the germline V gene are LNHNV and YYDKDF (reference sequence). Trimming left V 5 bases short and J 7 bases short, with 9 bases between. The CDR3 DNA sequence: TGTGCCACCAGCTACGCGGGGAATTCACCCCTCCACTTT. This codes for CATSYAGNSPLHF.

The rearrangement uses TRBV19 and TRBJ2-7, with TRBD2 matching over 13 bases. Per the germline V gene, CDR1 is LNHDA and CDR2 is SQIVND (reference sequence). CDR3 size: 15 residues. The V segment lost 3 bases and the J segment 2 bases; nucleotides outside the gene matches: 1. Here the CDR3 DNA reads TGTGCCAGTAGTATGGGGACTAGCGGGGCCTACGAGCAGTACTTC. It codes for CASSMGTSGAYEQYF.

V is TRBV4-3 and J is TRBJ2-3; D unclear. Trimming took off 0 bases at V and 0 bases at J, with 13 bases between the two ends. Germline lookup yields CDR1 LGHNA and CDR2 YSLEER. The CDR3 length is 17 residues. In nucleotides, the CDR3 is TGCGCCAGCAGCCAAGAAGTGGCGGTCCTTAGCACAGATACGCAGTATTTT. This encodes CASSQEVAVLSTDTQYF.